The 20 T cell receptor beta chains given below trace back to one sample, sequenced in a study of blood T cell repertoires in COVID-19. The protocol was immunoSEQ multiplex PCR, while the TCRdb copy is restricted to in-frame clones and leaves out a portion. The sample yields about 140,000 clones, 84% seen once. Specimen: peripheral blood. These TCRs come from a man in his sixties with active or convalescent COVID-19.

Remarks on this clone: This sample includes further DNA sequences coding for the same CDR3. The chain carries TRBV9 and TRBJ2-6, with a weak D call TRBD2 (6 bases). This CDR3 has 17 residues. Germline V gene sequence: CDR1 SGDLS, CDR2 YYNGEE. The V gene lost 5 bases and the J gene lost 0 bases, with 15 bases spanning the gap. The CDR3 DNA is TGTGCCAGCAGTCCGGGACTCAAGAGCTCTGGGGCCAACGTCCTGACTTTC. As protein: CASSPGLKSSGANVLTF.

This clone turned up a few times. The rearrangement joins TRBV7-8 to TRBJ1-5, with D possibly TRBD1 on 6 matching bases. Trimming removed 1 base at V and 3 bases at J, with 13 bases between. This CDR3 has 16 residues. CDR1 and CDR2 from the germline V gene are SGHVS and FQNEAQ. The CDR3 is CASSLGTVYINQPQHF. CDR3 nucleotides: TGTGCCAGCAGCTTAGGGACAGTCTATATCAATCAGCCCCAGCATTTT.

The chain combines TRBV7-9 with TRBJ1-4, with a tentative D call TRBD1 (6 bases). The CDR3 totals 15 residues. V gave up 5 bases and J gave up 5 bases, with 15 bases separating them. Germline values: CDR1 SEHNR, CDR2 FQNEAQ (reference sequence). DNA for the CDR3: TGTGCCAGCAGCCCCGGACAGAGAACGAATGAAAAACTGTTTTTT. This translates into CASSPGQRTNEKLFF.

This CDR3 reads CASGYPRGANTGELFF. CDR3 DNA sequence: TGTGCTAGTGGTTACCCCCGGGGGGCGAACACCGGGGAGCTGTTTTTT. The chain has TRBV12-5 and TRBJ2-2; TRBD2 matches 7 bases. The CDR3 consists of 16 residues. Trimming removed 4 bases from V and 0 bases from J; junction bases left unmatched: 5. Germline loops: CDR1 LGHNT, CDR2 FRNRAP. Combining the CDR3 with reference TRBV12-5 and TRBJ2-2 gives the whole variable domain DARVTQTPRHKVTEMGQEVTMRCQPILGHNTVFWYRQTMMQGLELLAYFRNRAPLDDSGMPKDRFSAEMPDATLATLKIQPSEPRDSAVYFCASGYPRGANTGELFFGEGSRLTVL.

This clone appeared once. The gene calls are TRBV4-1 and TRBJ1-2; D gene unclear. The V and J ends lost 1 base and 0 bases respectively, with 12 bases between them. The CDR3 runs 16 residues. Germline assignment: CDR1 MGHRA and CDR2 YSYEKL. As DNA, the CDR3 is TGCGCCAGCAGCCAAGGGCTTGCAATTACTAACTATGGCTACACCTTC. Translating it yields CASSQGLAITNYGYTF.

The chain recombines TRBV3-1 (or the pseudogene TRBV3-2) with TRBJ1-3, with 12 bases aligning to TRBD1. J lost 4 bases, V lost 1 base, and 5 bases had no gene match. Germline V gene data show CDR1 as LGHDT and CDR2 as YNNKEL (reference sequence). CDR3 length equals 17 residues. The CDR3: CASSQAGQGASGNTIYF. The CDR3 DNA sequence: TGTGCCAGCAGCCAAGCGGGACAGGGGGCGTCCGGAAACACCATATATTTT.

The rearrangement joins TRBV10-2 to TRBJ2-2; 8 nucleotides agree with TRBD2. The CDR3 has 16 amino acids. V lost 2 bases and J lost 5; bases outside the gene matches: 7. Germline CDR1 WSHSY, CDR2 SAAADI. In nucleotides, the CDR3 is TGCGCCAGCAGTGAGACCGGGACTAGACGTACCGGGGAGCTGTTTTTT. Translated, it gives CASSETGTRRTGELFF.

This clone has only a few counts. This chain uses TRBV6-5 with TRBJ1-1; 7 nucleotides agree with TRBD1. Germline V lookup: CDR1 MNHEY, CDR2 SVGAGI. The CDR3 loop spans 12 amino acids. Germline trimming cut 9 bases from V and 4 bases from J; bases unmatched to any gene: 5. The CDR3 sequence is CASLDRVTEAFF. CDR3 coding DNA: TGTGCCAGTCTTGACAGGGTCACTGAAGCTTTCTTT.

The V call is TRBV5-6, the J call TRBJ2-1; 11 nucleotides line up with TRBD2. The CDR3 loop spans 15 amino acids. The V and J ends lost 6 bases and 7 bases, in that order; junction bases with no gene match: 9. Germline V lookup: CDR1 SGHDT, CDR2 YYEEEE. The CDR3 loop is CASIPLAGARNEQFF. CDR3 nucleotide sequence: TGTGCCAGCATCCCACTAGCGGGAGCGAGGAATGAGCAGTTCTTC.

This chain links TRBV5-1 with TRBJ1-1; maybe TRBD1 (5 bases). The CDR3 spans 14 residues. V shed 4 bases and J shed 8 bases, with 18 bases lying between them. Germline V lookup: CDR1 SGHRS, CDR2 YFSETQ. The CDR3 DNA sequence: TGCGCCAGCAGCCTGGCCGGGGGGAGGGAAGAAGCTTTCTTT. Translating it yields CASSLAGGREEAFF.

The rearrangement joins TRBV6-5 to TRBJ2-2, with D possibly matching TRBD2 (5 bases). Germline loops: CDR1 MNHEY, CDR2 SVGAGI. CDR3 length: 14 amino acids. The V gene lost 0 bases and the J gene lost 4 bases, with 6 bases spanning the gap. This CDR3 is CASSYSEGTGELFF. The CDR3 DNA reads as TGTGCCAGCAGTTACTCCGAGGGCACCGGGGAGCTGTTTTTT.

V is TRBV11-2 and J is TRBJ2-1; 10 bases fit TRBD2. Germline CDR1 and CDR2: SGHAT and FQNNGV. The CDR3 has 15 amino acids. After removal of 0 bases from V and 6 bases from J, the junction contained 2 bases not matched to a gene. DNA for the CDR3: TGTGCCAGCAGCTTAGATGGACTAGCGGCCAATGAGCAGTTCTTC. It codes for CASSLDGLAANEQFF.

The rearrangement joins TRBV30 to TRBJ2-5; D ambiguous. Trimming took off 3 bases at V and 5 bases at J, with 7 bases between the two ends. CDR3 length: 11 amino acids. Germline CDR1 is GTSNPN and CDR2 is SVGIG (reference sequence). The CDR3: CAWSDGETQYF. The CDR3 DNA sequence: TGTGCCTGGAGCGACGGGGAGACCCAGTACTTC. Full variable domain (remainder filled in from reference TRBV30 and TRBJ2-5): SQTIHQWPATLVQPVGSPLSLECTVEGTSNPNLYWYRQAAGRGLQLLFYSVGIGQISSEVPQNLSASRPQDRQFILSSKKLLLSDSGFYLCAWSDGETQYFGPGTRLLVL.

This sequence joins TRBV11-3 and TRBJ2-5; 7 bases agree with TRBD1. The junction had 6 bases not matched to a gene; V was cut back by 6 bases and J by 5 bases. CDR3 size: 13 residues. The germline V gene has CDR1 SGHNT and CDR2 YENEEA. The CDR3 nucleotides read TGTGCCAGCAGGGACAGGCTGAGGGAGACCCAGTACTTC. It encodes CASRDRLRETQYF.

DNA for the CDR3: TGTGCCAGCAGCAAACCGGGACAGGGTCCCGGAAACACCATATATTTT. It encodes CASSKPGQGPGNTIYF. The chain joins TRBV5-4 to TRBJ1-3; 9 nucleotides line up with TRBD1. The CDR3 is 16 residues long. J was trimmed by 4 bases and V by 4 bases; bases with no gene match: 9. Germline CDR1 SGHNT, CDR2 YYREEE (reference sequence).

J is TRBJ2-7 and V is TRBV7-9, with 8 nucleotides matching TRBD1. Germline CDR1 reads SEHNR; CDR2 reads FQNEAQ (reference sequence). V shed 5 bases and J 4 bases; nucleotides not matched to a gene: 10. This CDR3 is built from 15 residues. In DNA, the CDR3 is TGTGCCAGCAGCCATCGGGACAGGTGGGGTTACGAGCAGTACTTC. Translating gives CASSHRDRWGYEQYF.

The rearrangement links TRBV18 to TRBJ2-5, with D hard to call. Germline V gene sequence: CDR1 KGHSH, CDR2 LQKENI. The CDR3 has 15 amino acids. V was clipped by 3 bases and J by 3 bases, with 14 bases between them. The DNA of the CDR3 is TGTGCCAGCTCACCGCGGAGCATCGTAGAAGAGACCCAGTACTTC. Translation: CASSPRSIVEETQYF.

The chain combines TRBV6-4 with TRBJ1-6; possibly TRBD1 for D (6 bases). Looked up from germline, CDR1 is MRHNA and CDR2 is SNTAGT. V shed 1 base and J shed 9 bases, with 16 bases lying between them. The CDR3 extends over 16 amino acids. The CDR3 loop is CASSDFWRQVSSPLHF. The CDR3 DNA is TGTGCCAGCAGTGACTTTTGGAGACAGGTTAGTTCACCCCTCCACTTT.

This chain connects TRBV3-1 (or the pseudogene TRBV3-2) to TRBJ2-2; 11 nucleotides align to TRBD2. The CDR3 contains 15 residues. The ends lost 6 bases at V and 5 bases at J; junction bases unmatched: 5. The germline V gene encodes CDR1 LGHDT and CDR2 YNNKEL (reference sequence). The CDR3 nucleotides read TGTGCCAGCAGAATAACTAGCGGGAGTACCGGGGAGCTGTTTTTT. This codes for CASRITSGSTGELFF.

This clone was seen only once. The V gene is TRBV7-2, the J gene TRBJ2-5, with D perhaps matching TRBD1 (6 bases). Germline CDR1 SGHTA, CDR2 FQGNSA. Trimming took 0 bases from V and 6 from J, leaving 17 bases between them. The CDR3 sequence is 16 residues long. The CDR3 protein is CASSLAPGQGGQTQYF. CDR3 nucleotides: TGTGCCAGCAGCTTAGCTCCGGGACAAGGTGGGCAGACCCAGTACTTC. The full variable domain, rest sourced from reference TRBV7-2 and TRBJ2-5, is GAGVSQSPSNKVTEKGKDVELRCDPISGHTALYWYRQSLGQGLEFLIYFQGNSAPDKSGLPSDRFSAERTGGSVSTLTIQRTQQEDSAVYLCASSLAPGQGGQTQYFGPGTRLLVL.